This T cell receptor (beta chain) is from a study of blood T cell repertoires in COVID-19. The V gene's germline CDR1 is SGHTA and CDR2 FQGNSA. The CDR3 totals 16 residues. Losses at the gene ends were 2 bases for V and 4 bases for J; bases not matched to a gene: 9. This clone showed up just a few times. In the source study's methods: Amplifying reference gene primers gave estimates of nucleated cell counts. TCRdb keeps only in-frame clones here, not all; method: immunoSEQ multiplex PCR. The D gene and trimming were derived from the DNA, and the V and J assignments and clone size from that table. Here the sample spans hundreds of thousands of clones, approximately 84% being singletons.

The source of this sequence is a woman at least 80 years old with acute or convalescent COVID-19. The V gene is TRBV7-2, the J gene TRBJ2-7, with 9 bases fitting TRBD1. Sequencing was performed on peripheral blood. CDR3 protein: CASSLFAPGQGYEQYF. CDR3 sequence (DNA): TGTGCCAGCAGCTTATTCGCTCCGGGACAGGGTTACGAGCAGTACTTC.